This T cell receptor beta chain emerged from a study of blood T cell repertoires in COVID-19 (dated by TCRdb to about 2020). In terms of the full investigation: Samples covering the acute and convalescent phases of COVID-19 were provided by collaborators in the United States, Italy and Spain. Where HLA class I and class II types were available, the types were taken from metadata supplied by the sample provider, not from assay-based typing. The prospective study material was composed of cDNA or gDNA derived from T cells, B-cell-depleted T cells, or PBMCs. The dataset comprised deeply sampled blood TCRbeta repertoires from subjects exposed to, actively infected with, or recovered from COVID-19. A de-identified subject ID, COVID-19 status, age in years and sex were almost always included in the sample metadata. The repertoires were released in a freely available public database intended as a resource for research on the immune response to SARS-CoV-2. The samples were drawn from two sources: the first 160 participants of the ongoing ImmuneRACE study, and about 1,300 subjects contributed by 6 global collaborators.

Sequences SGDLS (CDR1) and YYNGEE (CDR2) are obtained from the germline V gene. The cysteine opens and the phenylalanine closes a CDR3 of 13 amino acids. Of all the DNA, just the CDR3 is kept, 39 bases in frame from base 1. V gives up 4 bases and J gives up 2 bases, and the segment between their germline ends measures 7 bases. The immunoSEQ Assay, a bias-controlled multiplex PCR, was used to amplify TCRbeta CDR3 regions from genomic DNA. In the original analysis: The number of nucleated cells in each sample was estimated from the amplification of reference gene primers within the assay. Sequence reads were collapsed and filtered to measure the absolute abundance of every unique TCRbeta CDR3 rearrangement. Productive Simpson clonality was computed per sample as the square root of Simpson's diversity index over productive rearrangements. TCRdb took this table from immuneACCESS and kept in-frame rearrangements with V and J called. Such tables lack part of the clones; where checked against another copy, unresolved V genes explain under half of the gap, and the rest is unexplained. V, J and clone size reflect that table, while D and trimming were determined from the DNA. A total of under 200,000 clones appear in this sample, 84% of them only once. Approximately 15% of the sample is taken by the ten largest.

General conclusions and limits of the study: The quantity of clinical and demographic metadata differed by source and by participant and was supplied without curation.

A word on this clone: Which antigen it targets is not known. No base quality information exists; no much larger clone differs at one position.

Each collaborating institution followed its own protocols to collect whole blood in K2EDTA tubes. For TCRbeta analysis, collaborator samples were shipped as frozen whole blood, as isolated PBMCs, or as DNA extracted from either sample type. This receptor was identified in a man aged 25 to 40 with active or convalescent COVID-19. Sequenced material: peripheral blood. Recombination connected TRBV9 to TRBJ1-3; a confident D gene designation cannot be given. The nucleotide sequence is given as TGTGCCAGCAGCCCTAGGCCTGGAAACACCATATATTTT. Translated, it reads CASSPRPGNTIYF. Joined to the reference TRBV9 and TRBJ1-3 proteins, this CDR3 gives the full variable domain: DSGVTQTPKHLITATGQRVTLRCSPRSGDLSVYWYQQSLDQGLQFLIQYYNGEERAKGNILERFSAQQFPDLHSELNLSSLELGDSALYFCASSPRPGNTIYFGEGSWLTVV.